This T cell receptor beta chain was sequenced in a study of circulating CD8 cells and anti-PD-1 response in melanoma. Background on the study: About 45% of the 13 patients had prior targeted therapy or immunotherapy; seven did not.

The study, taken as a whole, reports: Expanded sorted subsets were checked for tumor reactivity using peptides.

Judged by abundance, this clonotype is large. Its antigen is as yet unknown. Per germline, CDR1 MDHEN and CDR2 SYDVKM. CDR3 length equals 15 residues. V lost 3 bases to trimming and J lost 3 bases, with 14 bases between them. Live CD3+CD8+TCRalphabeta+ cells were sorted into four subsets by PD-1 and/or TIGIT. The QIAseq Immune Repertoire TCR panel built the libraries from about 14 ng of total RNA. A single record per CDR3 protein comes from TCRdb applying MiXCR to the reads. Of around 650 distinct CDR3 sequences listed, 7% are singletons. This TCR was recovered from a human donor with melanoma. The starting material was CD8+ T cells from PBMCs, obtained at baseline or after one month of anti-PD-1 therapy (not recorded which). The V gene is TRBV28, the J gene TRBJ2-5, with D hard to call. In nucleotides, the CDR3 is TGTGCCAGCAGTTTGGCCCGAGAAGCCGAAGAGACCCAGTACTTC. Translating it yields CASSLAREAEETQYF.